Sequencing of this T cell receptor (beta chain) was carried out in a study of shared T cell receptors in the human thymus. The V gene end was trimmed by 0 bases and the J gene end by 3 bases; junction bases not matched to a gene: 2. This CDR3 is 16 amino acids long. Germline CDR1 is LGHNA and CDR2 is YSLEER. The repertoire was sequenced with immunoSEQ multiplex PCR; TCRdb's copy has only in-frame clones and lacks some. The profile covers hundreds of thousands of clones, with 88% appearing a single time and 0.0095% to 0.012% taken by the ten largest. Separately, the same data were catalogued under a study of human thymus T cells. From that study: Donors were healthy Finnish infants having corrective surgery for congenital heart defects. Corrective heart surgery yielded the resections from which the thymus tissue came. Usage of V and J genes appeared biased in thymic and blood repertoires. Thymic TCR repertoires of unrelated people reportedly overlapped highly.

Sequencing input: thymocytes. This TCR was recovered from a boy in the first two years of life with a congenital heart defect. The chain combines TRBV4-3 with TRBJ2-1, with TRBD2 matching over 10 bases. The CDR3 bases are TGCGCCAGCAGCCAAGAGGCTAGCGGGAGCTACAATGAGCAGTTCTTC. This sequence encodes CASSQEASGSYNEQFF.